Listed below are T cell receptor beta chains from one sample, sequenced in a study of blood T cell repertoires in COVID-19. Data came from immunoSEQ multiplex PCR; TCRdb stores just in-frame clones and leaves some out. Of 250,000 or so clones listed, roughly 88% are singletons. The sequenced sample was PBMCs or T cells enriched from blood (not recorded which). The source is a woman aged 25 to 39 who had been exposed to COVID-19. Each CDR3 is given with its conserved first and last residue.

j_call	v_call	cdr3_aa
TRBJ2-7	TRBV7-2	CASSLSGRGYEQYF
TRBJ2-7	TRBV5-1	CASSLDRGFYEQYF
TRBJ2-1	TRBV9	CASSVGIIAGTYNEQFF
TRBJ2-1	TRBV7-9	CASSLASLTENEQFF
TRBJ1-1	TRBV2	CASSVWHPEAFF
TRBJ2-3	TRBV20-1	CSASASGNTDTQYF
TRBJ1-5	TRBV27	CASSFPPGPQHF
TRBJ2-1	TRBV7-7	CASSLGFFRTTGSEQFF
TRBJ1-6	TRBV25-1	CASSGEGYSPLHF
TRBJ2-7	TRBV9	CASSVAPGVSYEQYF
TRBJ2-3	TRBV12-5	CASGLTLGQITDTQYF
TRBJ2-3	TRBV5-4	CASSTRTATDTQYF
TRBJ2-7	TRBV28	CASSFVAGVLYEQYF
TRBJ1-1	TRBV7-3	CASSLSGATQEGAFF
TRBJ2-3	TRBV2	CASSPRSATGRTDTQYF
TRBJ1-1	TRBV6-5	CASRSGGTEAFF
TRBJ2-2	TRBV12-5	CASGFSGRASTGELFF
TRBJ1-2	TRBV10-3	CAIRGQGGNGYTF
TRBJ2-6	TRBV24-1	CATSDKDISGANVLTF
TRBJ1-3	TRBV5-6	CASSLFLTGGNTIYF
TRBJ2-1	TRBV2	CASSVGGREQFF
TRBJ2-5	TRBV27	CASTQSRPPGAQYF
TRBJ2-2	TRBV10-3	CAISQELAGGPTGELFF
TRBJ2-4	TRBV5-4	CASSLAGSGQYF
TRBJ2-5	TRBV19	CASSRSSGETQYF
TRBJ2-1	TRBV5-1	CASSPGLVPNEQFF
TRBJ2-7	TRBV7-8	CASSERTVTSYEQYF
TRBJ2-1	TRBV28	CASGGSGRLGEQFF
TRBJ1-5	TRBV12-3/TRBV12-4	CASSLDYQPQHF
TRBJ1-2	TRBV7-2	CASSETGEGNYGYTF
TRBJ2-1	TRBV24-1	CATSDLEAQRATRYNEQFF
TRBJ2-1	TRBV11-2	CASSLDGRDFSYNEQFF
TRBJ2-3	TRBV9	CASSGGLAGGTDTQYF
TRBJ2-1	TRBV10-1	CASSEFSGRGYEQFF
TRBJ1-6	TRBV11-2	CASRSVQGKRDNSPLHF
TRBJ1-4	TRBV7-2	CASSIDGGANEKLFF
TRBJ1-2	TRBV19	CASSRNGRPGDYGYTF
TRBJ1-2	TRBV19	CASSQPPDRTINYGYTF
TRBJ2-3	TRBV7-2	CASSIRTSALTDTQYF
TRBJ1-1	TRBV4-1	CASSHPTVNTEAFF